This TCR beta chain was documented in a study of T cell changes during pregnancy in multiple sclerosis. Profiled with immunoSEQ multiplex PCR; TCRdb holds only in-frame clones, not every one. The table includes over 15,000 clones, just under 85% detected once. CDR3 length: 14 amino acids. V was pared by 5 bases and J by 0 bases, with 10 bases between. Germline loops: CDR1 MNHEY, CDR2 SMNVEV (reference sequence). The clonotype was recovered from a female donor in good health, enrolled as a control in a pregnancy study. The V gene is TRBV27, the J gene TRBJ1-2; D ambiguous. Material: CD8+ T cells from peripheral blood mononuclear cells, obtained in the second trimester of pregnancy. CDR3 sequence reads: CASSITEPNYGYTF. In nucleotides, the CDR3 is TGTGCCAGCAGTATAACAGAGCCTAACTATGGCTACACCTTC.